Listed below are T cell receptor beta chains from one sample, sequenced in a study of CD8 T cells in Susac syndrome. TCRdb analysed the immunoSEQ multiplex PCR reads with MiXCR anew, one entry per CDR3 protein. The data contain some 120,000 distinct CDR3 sequences, approximately 95% of them singletons. The specimen sequenced was CD8+ T cells from PBMCs. The receptors were sampled from a human donor with multiple sclerosis. CDR3s include the opening cysteine and the closing phenylalanine or tryptophan. D genes are given only for firm matches. Not all rows give a size; the values are once, few, many and, for expanded clones, a class.

v_call,clone_size,j_call,d_call,cdr3_aa,cdr3_nt
TRBV3-1,NA,TRBJ1-1,NA,CASSPPGEGRNTEAFF,TGTGCCAGCAGCCCCCCAGGGGAAGGGAGGAACACTGAAGCTTTCTTT
TRBV27,NA,TRBJ2-5,NA,CASSLSRTHGQYF,TGTGCCAGCAGTTTATCGAGGACCCACGGCCAGTACTTC
TRBV2,NA,TRBJ2-1,TRBD1,CASSETWTGNNEQFF,TGTGCCAGCAGTGAGACTTGGACAGGGAACAATGAGCAGTTCTTC
TRBV20-1,NA,TRBJ1-1,TRBD1,CSARGLTGGPEAFF,TGCAGTGCTAGAGGTTTGACAGGGGGACCTGAAGCTTTCTTT
TRBV9,NA,TRBJ1-6,NA,CASSLGLSSPLHF,TGTGCCAGCAGCCTCGGACTCAGCTCACCCCTCCACTTT
TRBV11-2,NA,TRBJ2-7,TRBD2,CASSSLALFRLAGPPGEQYF,TGTGCCAGCAGCTCACTAGCCCTCTTCAGACTAGCGGGGCCGCCCGGGGAGCAGTACTTC
TRBV30,NA,TRBJ1-1,NA,CASNKDSANTEAFF,TGTGCCTCAAATAAGGACAGTGCGAACACTGAAGCTTTCTTT
TRBV7-9,NA,TRBJ1-2,NA,CASSLGRGLYGYTF,TGTGCCAGCAGCTTAGGTCGCGGTCTCTATGGCTACACCTTC
TRBV5-1,NA,TRBJ1-1,NA,CASSRRTLNTEAFF,TGCGCCAGCAGCCGCAGGACCTTGAACACTGAAGCTTTCTTT
TRBV20-1,NA,TRBJ2-1,TRBD2,CSARDSGLAGAEQFF,TGCAGTGCTAGAGATTCCGGACTAGCGGGTGCTGAGCAGTTCTTC
TRBV4-2,NA,TRBJ1-4,TRBD1,CASSPVTGGVGEEKLFF,TGTGCCAGCAGCCCTGTCACAGGGGGAGTGGGTGAAGAAAAACTGTTTTTT
TRBV5-1,NA,TRBJ2-1,NA,CASTFSNEQFF,TGCGCCAGCACCTTCTCTAATGAGCAGTTCTTC
TRBV19,NA,TRBJ2-7,NA,CASSWGTRDYEQYF,TGTGCCAGTAGTTGGGGGACTCGAGATTACGAGCAGTACTTC
TRBV13,NA,TRBJ2-5,TRBD1,CASSSDRGRETQYF,TGTGCCAGCAGTTCCGACAGGGGTCGGGAGACCCAGTACTTC
TRBV6-5,NA,TRBJ1-5,NA,CASSSFGIRPQHF,TGTGCCAGCAGCTCCTTTGGGATCAGGCCCCAGCATTTT
TRBV6-5,NA,TRBJ1-1,NA,CASSSPGLRRTEAFF,TGTGCCAGCAGTTCACCTGGCCTCAGGAGGACTGAAGCTTTCTTT
TRBV19,NA,TRBJ2-6,NA,CASSVIAATPGANVLTF,TGTGCCAGTAGCGTGATTGCAGCTACGCCTGGGGCCAACGTCCTGACTTTC
TRBV7-8,NA,TRBJ2-2,NA,CASSSLRGRTGELFF,TGTGCCAGCAGCTCCCTGCGGGGGCGGACCGGGGAGCTGTTTTTT
TRBV13,NA,TRBJ2-1,NA,CASSLGGKHNEQFF,TGTGCCAGCAGCTTAGGCGGGAAACACAATGAGCAGTTCTTC
TRBV13,NA,TRBJ2-1,TRBD1,CASSDDRGEQFF,TGTGCCAGCAGCGACGACAGGGGTGAGCAGTTCTTC
TRBV7-2,NA,TRBJ2-1,TRBD1,CASSLRGPEFF,TGTGCCAGCAGCTTGAGGGGGCCGGAGTTCTTC
TRBV2,NA,TRBJ2-1,TRBD2,CASNPLAGYSNEQFF,TGTGCCAGCAACCCACTAGCGGGATACAGCAATGAGCAGTTCTTC
TRBV6-1,NA,TRBJ2-5,NA,CASRTQPAGSYQETQYF,TGTGCCAGCAGAACCCAACCGGCGGGGTCGTACCAAGAGACCCAGTACTTC
TRBV4-1,NA,TRBJ2-3,TRBD2,CASSPYGLAGSLSAATDTQYF,TGCGCCAGCAGCCCGTACGGACTAGCGGGTAGCCTGTCCGCAGCCACAGATACGCAGTATTTT
TRBV2,NA,TRBJ2-1,TRBD2,CASRVTSGSYNEQFF,TGTGCCAGCAGGGTAACTAGCGGTTCCTACAATGAGCAGTTCTTC
TRBV4-2,NA,TRBJ2-7,TRBD2,CASSATPGTSGGTYEQYF,TGTGCCAGCAGCGCCACACCCGGGACTAGCGGGGGGACCTACGAGCAGTACTTC
TRBV11-2,NA,TRBJ2-2,NA,CASSSWGVSTGELFF,TGTGCCAGCAGCAGTTGGGGGGTGAGCACCGGGGAGCTGTTTTTT
TRBV12-3/TRBV12-4,NA,TRBJ1-1,NA,CASSFGSEAFF,TGTGCCAGCAGTTTTGGCAGCGAAGCTTTCTTT
TRBV12-5,NA,TRBJ2-1,NA,CASCDATYNEQFF,TGTGCTAGTTGCGACGCGACCTACAATGAGCAGTTCTTC
TRBV29-1,NA,TRBJ2-5,TRBD1,CSGTGQNQETQYF,TGCAGCGGAACGGGACAGAATCAAGAGACCCAGTACTTC
TRBV28,once,TRBJ2-7,TRBD2,CASSFIFRRGVYEQYF,TGTGCCAGCAGTTTTATCTTCCGGCGGGGGGTCTACGAGCAGTACTTC
TRBV28,NA,TRBJ1-4,NA,CASSFSTGNQKLFF,TGTGCCAGCAGTTTTTCGACGGGAAATCAAAAACTGTTTTTT
TRBV6-5,NA,TRBJ1-3,TRBD1,CASSYSTGDRAGNTIYF,TGTGCCAGCAGTTACTCTACCGGGGACAGGGCTGGAAACACCATATATTTT
TRBV12-3/TRBV12-4,NA,TRBJ2-7,TRBD1,CASSFTGGTYEQYF,TGTGCCAGCAGTTTTACAGGGGGAACCTACGAGCAGTACTTC
TRBV6-5,NA,TRBJ2-7,TRBD1,CASSYTGGEQYF,TGTGCCAGCAGTTACACAGGGGGAGAGCAGTACTTC
TRBV7-6,NA,TRBJ1-2,NA,CASSLAPHSCYTF,TGTGCCAGCAGCTTAGCACCTCACTCGTGCTACACCTTC
TRBV3-1,NA,TRBJ2-1,TRBD2,CANSQRLAHSYNEQFF,TGTGCCAACAGCCAACGACTAGCTCACTCCTACAATGAGCAGTTCTTC
TRBV7-9,NA,TRBJ1-2,TRBD1,CASSVPGTAYGYTF,TGTGCCAGCAGCGTACCCGGGACAGCCTATGGCTACACCTTC
TRBV16,NA,TRBJ2-7,NA,CASSHRGYEQYF,TGTGCCAGCAGCCATCGGGGCTACGAGCAGTACTTC
TRBV6-1,NA,TRBJ2-7,TRBD1,CASKAGQGLYEQYF,TGTGCCAGCAAGGCGGGACAGGGACTCTACGAGCAGTACTTC
TRBV6-5,once,TRBJ2-7,NA,CASSYAVGGLQNEQYF,TGTGCCAGCAGTTACGCAGTCGGCGGGTTGCAGAACGAGCAGTACTTC
TRBV19,NA,TRBJ2-1,NA,CASTAQGGHEQFF,TGTGCCAGTACCGCCCAGGGGGGACATGAGCAGTTCTTC
TRBV28,NA,TRBJ2-1,NA,CASAWGGRREQFF,TGTGCCAGCGCCTGGGGGGGGCGAAGGGAGCAGTTCTTC
TRBV5-1,NA,TRBJ2-2,NA,CASSLLDSLNTGELFF,TGCGCCAGCAGCTTATTGGACAGCCTTAACACCGGGGAGCTGTTTTTT
TRBV19,NA,TRBJ1-1,NA,CASSISGAGNTEAFF,TGTGCCAGTAGTATATCCGGGGCGGGGAACACTGAAGCTTTCTTT
TRBV6-5,NA,TRBJ2-5,TRBD1,CASSYDGEGAMKTQYF,TGTGCCAGCAGTTACGACGGTGAGGGGGCAATGAAGACCCAGTACTTC
TRBV7-3,NA,TRBJ1-6,NA,CASSPVWNSPLHF,TGTGCCAGCAGTCCGGTGTGGAATTCACCCCTCCACTTT
TRBV11-2,NA,TRBJ1-6,TRBD1,CASSLEDRPNSPLHF,TGTGCCAGCAGCTTAGAGGACAGGCCAAATTCACCCCTCCACTTT
TRBV7-9,NA,TRBJ2-5,NA,CASSRKETQYF,TGTGCCAGCAGCCGAAAAGAGACCCAGTACTTC
TRBV6-5,NA,TRBJ1-2,NA,CASSYEGGYTF,TGTGCCAGCAGTTACGAGGGTGGCTACACCTTC
TRBV29-1,once,TRBJ1-1,NA,CSVDNSRPTEAFF,TGCAGCGTTGATAACAGCCGGCCCACTGAAGCTTTCTTT
TRBV7-2,NA,TRBJ1-1,NA,CASRQTSAGNTEAFF,TGTGCCAGCAGACAAACTTCGGCAGGAAACACTGAAGCTTTCTTT
TRBV27,NA,TRBJ1-2,TRBD1,CASSFNLQGGPHGYTF,TGTGCCAGCAGTTTCAACCTACAGGGGGGCCCTCATGGCTACACCTTC
TRBV6-4,NA,TRBJ2-7,NA,CASSDSRGGRNEQYF,TGTGCCAGCAGTGACTCGAGGGGTGGGAGGAACGAGCAGTACTTC
TRBV4-1,NA,TRBJ2-3,TRBD1,CASSQESQGVGTDTQYF,TGCGCCAGCAGCCAAGAGTCCCAGGGGGTGGGCACAGATACGCAGTATTTT